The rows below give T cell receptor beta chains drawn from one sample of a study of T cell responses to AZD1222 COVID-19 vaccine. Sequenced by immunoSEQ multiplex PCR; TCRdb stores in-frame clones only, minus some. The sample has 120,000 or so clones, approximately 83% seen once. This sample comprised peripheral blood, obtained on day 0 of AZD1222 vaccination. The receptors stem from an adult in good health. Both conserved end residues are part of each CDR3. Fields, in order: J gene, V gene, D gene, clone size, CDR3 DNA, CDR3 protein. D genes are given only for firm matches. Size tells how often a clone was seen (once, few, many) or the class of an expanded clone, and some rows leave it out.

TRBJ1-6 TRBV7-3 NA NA TGTGCCAGCAGCTTGGGGGCGGGTAATTCACCCCTCCACTTT CASSLGAGNSPLHF
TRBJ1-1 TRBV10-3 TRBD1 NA TGTGCCATCGGACAGGGGTCGATGGGGGCTTTCTTT CAIGQGSMGAFF
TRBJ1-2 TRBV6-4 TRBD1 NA TGTGCCAGCAGTGACACCGGACAGGCCTATGGCTACACCTTC CASSDTGQAYGYTF
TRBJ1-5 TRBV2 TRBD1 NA TGTGCCAGCGGCGGGACAGGGAATCAGCCCCAGCATTTT CASGGTGNQPQHF
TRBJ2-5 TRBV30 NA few TGTGCCTGGAGTCCGACAGGGAGGGGACGGGGTAGGCAAGAGACCCAGTACTTC CAWSPTGRGRGRQETQYF
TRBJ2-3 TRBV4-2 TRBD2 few TGTGCCAGCAGCCCAAAGACTAGCGGGGGTGCTCGGGATACGCAGTATTTT CASSPKTSGGARDTQYF
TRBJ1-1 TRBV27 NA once TGTGCCAGCAGTTTACGAGAGGAAGGGGTAGCTTTCTTT CASSLREEGVAFF
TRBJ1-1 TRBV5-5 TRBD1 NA TGTGCCAGCAGCTTCGGGACAGGGGGTTTAACTGAAGCTTTCTTT CASSFGTGGLTEAFF
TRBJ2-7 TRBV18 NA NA TGTGCCAGCTCACCACGTCAGGGAAAAAACGAGCAGTACTTC CASSPRQGKNEQYF
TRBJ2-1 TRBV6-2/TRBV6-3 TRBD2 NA TGTGCCAGCAGCCGAAGACTAGCGCCTCAGAGATCCTATGAGCAGTTCTTC CASSRRLAPQRSYEQFF
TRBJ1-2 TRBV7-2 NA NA TGTGCCAGCAGGATCCCCCCGGGGGGCTACACCTTC CASRIPPGGYTF
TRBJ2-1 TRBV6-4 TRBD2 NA TGTGCCAGCAGTCCGGGAGGCTCCTACAATGAGCAGTTCTTC CASSPGGSYNEQFF
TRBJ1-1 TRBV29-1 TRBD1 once TGCAGCGTCTCGTTGGGGACAGGGAGTTACACTGAAGCTTTCTTT CSVSLGTGSYTEAFF
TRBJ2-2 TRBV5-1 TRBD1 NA TGCGCCAGCAGCTCGCGACAGGGTGGCACCGGGGAGCTGTTTTTT CASSSRQGGTGELFF
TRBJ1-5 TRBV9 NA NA TGTGCCAGCAGCGTAGCAGGGGAGAGCAATCAGCCCCAGCATTTT CASSVAGESNQPQHF
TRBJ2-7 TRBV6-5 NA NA TGTGCCAGCAGTTACTCGGGAGTTAACGAGCAGTACTTC CASSYSGVNEQYF
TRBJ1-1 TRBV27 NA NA TGTGCCAGCGGGGGCACTGAAGCTTTCTTT CASGGTEAFF
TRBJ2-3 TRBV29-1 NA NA TGCAGCGTTGAAACCCGTCTAGCTAGGACGCAGTATTTT CSVETRLARTQYF
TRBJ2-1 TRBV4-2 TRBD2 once TGTGCCAGCAGCCAGGAAATTAGCGGGAGTTTACGGAATGAGCAGTTCTTC CASSQEISGSLRNEQFF
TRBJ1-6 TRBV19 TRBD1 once TGTGCCAGTTCACAGGGGGCACGGAATTCACCCCTCCACTTT CASSQGARNSPLHF
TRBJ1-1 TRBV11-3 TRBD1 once TGTGCCAGCAGCCCGACAGGGACGAACACTGAAGCTTTCTTT CASSPTGTNTEAFF
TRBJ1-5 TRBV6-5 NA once TGTGCCAGCAGAGATTGGACATATTCGCCCCAGCATTTT CASRDWTYSPQHF
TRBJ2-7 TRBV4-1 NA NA TGCGCCAGCAGCCAAGTATCGTCCCCAGGCGAGCAGTACTTC CASSQVSSPGEQYF
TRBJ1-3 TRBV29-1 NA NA TGCAGCGTTACTGGATTTGGAAACACCATATATTTT CSVTGFGNTIYF
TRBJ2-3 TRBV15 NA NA TGTGCCACCAGCAGAGATTTAGAACAAAATACGCAGTATTTT CATSRDLEQNTQYF
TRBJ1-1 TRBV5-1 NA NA TGCGCCAGCAGCTTGGTAACAGTCCTCGCGGCGTATGGGGACACTGAAGCTTTCTTT CASSLVTVLAAYGDTEAFF
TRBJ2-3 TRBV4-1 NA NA TGCGCCAGCAGCCAAGCAGGGACAGATACGCAGTATTTT CASSQAGTDTQYF
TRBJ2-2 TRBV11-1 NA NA TGTGCCAGCAGACCGGCGGGGGCGGGGGACACCGGGGAGCTGTTTTTT CASRPAGAGDTGELFF
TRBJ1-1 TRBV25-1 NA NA TGTGCCAGCAGTCAATGGCGGGATGAAGCTTTCTTT CASSQWRDEAFF
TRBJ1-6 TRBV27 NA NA TGTGCCAGCAGTTTATCAGGGACCCTATATAATTCACCCCTCCACTTT CASSLSGTLYNSPLHF
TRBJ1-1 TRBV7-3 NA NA TGTGCCAGCAGCTTAACCGGGATAAATGCTGAAGCTTTCTTT CASSLTGINAEAFF
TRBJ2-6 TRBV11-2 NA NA TGTGCCAGCAGCCTCCGGCCGGGGTCTCTCTCTGGGGCCAACGTCCTGACTTTC CASSLRPGSLSGANVLTF
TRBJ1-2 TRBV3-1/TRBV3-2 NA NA TGTGCCAGCAGCCAAGTGGGTAGCGGCTACACCTTC CASSQVGSGYTF
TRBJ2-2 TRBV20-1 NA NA TGCAGTGCTAGTATCCGAAATGAGTCAGGGGCCCGCGAGGATAACACCGGGGAGCTGTTTTTT CSASIRNESGAREDNTGELFF
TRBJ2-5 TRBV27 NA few TGTGCCAGCAGTTTCGACGGCCAAGAGACCCAGTACTTC CASSFDGQETQYF
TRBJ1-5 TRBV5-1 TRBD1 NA TGCGCCAGCAGCTCGACAGGGAATAGCAATCAGCCCCAGCATTTT CASSSTGNSNQPQHF
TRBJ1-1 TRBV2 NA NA TGTGCCAGCAGTGAAGGGACAGCCCAGGACACTGAAGCTTTCTTT CASSEGTAQDTEAFF
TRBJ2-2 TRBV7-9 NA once TGTGCCAGCAGCTTATCAGGCCTGGTCACCGGGGAGCTGTTTTTT CASSLSGLVTGELFF
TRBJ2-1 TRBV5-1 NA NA TGCGCCAGCAGCCAACCCGGGACTTCAAATGAGCAGTTCTTC CASSQPGTSNEQFF
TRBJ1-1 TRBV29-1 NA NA TGCAGCGCCCTGTCGGGGAGGAACACTGAAGCTTTCTTT CSALSGRNTEAFF
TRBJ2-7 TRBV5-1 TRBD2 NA TGCGCCAGCAGGCTTGGGACTACCTACGAGCAGTACTTC CASRLGTTYEQYF
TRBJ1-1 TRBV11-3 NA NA TGTGCCAGCAGCTCGGACTCGAACACTGAAGCTTTCTTT CASSSDSNTEAFF
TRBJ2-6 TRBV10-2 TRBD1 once TGCGCCAGCGTTGGACAGGGAACAAGGGCCAACGTCCTGACTTTC CASVGQGTRANVLTF
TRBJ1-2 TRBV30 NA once TGTGCCCACCGGACAGCCACTAACTATGGCTACACCTTC CAHRTATNYGYTF
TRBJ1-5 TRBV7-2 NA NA TGTGCCAGCAGCGGAGGACATGGGGTTAATCAGCCCCAGCATTTT CASSGGHGVNQPQHF
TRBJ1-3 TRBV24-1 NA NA TGTGCCACCAGTGACCCGGGACAAGCTGGAAACACCATATATTTT CATSDPGQAGNTIYF
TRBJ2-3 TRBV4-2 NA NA TGTGCCAGCAGCCAACTGACGACAGCAGGCACAGATACGCAGTATTTT CASSQLTTAGTDTQYF
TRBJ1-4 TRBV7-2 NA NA TGTGCCAGCAGCTCGACCCCCAGGATCACCGCGGCAAAACTGTTTTTT CASSSTPRITAAKLFF
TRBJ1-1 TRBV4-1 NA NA TGCGCCAGCAGCCAGACGGGGAACACTGAAGCTTTCTTT CASSQTGNTEAFF